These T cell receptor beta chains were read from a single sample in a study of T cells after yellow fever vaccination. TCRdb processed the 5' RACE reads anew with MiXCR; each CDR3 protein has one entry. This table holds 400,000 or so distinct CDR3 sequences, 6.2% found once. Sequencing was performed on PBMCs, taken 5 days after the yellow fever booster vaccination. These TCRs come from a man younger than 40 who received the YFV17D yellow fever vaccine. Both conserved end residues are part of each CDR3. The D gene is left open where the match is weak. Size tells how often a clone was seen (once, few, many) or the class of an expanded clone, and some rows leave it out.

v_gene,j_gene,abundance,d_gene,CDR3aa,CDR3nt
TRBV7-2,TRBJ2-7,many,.,CASSSQGGLSYEQYF,TGTGCCAGCAGCTCCCAGGGGGGCCTCTCCTACGAGCAGTACTTC
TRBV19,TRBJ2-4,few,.,CASSNELVNQYF,TGTGCCAGTAGTAACGAACTGGTGAATCAGTACTTC
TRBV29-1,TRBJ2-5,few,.,CSGHTGLETQYF,TGCAGCGGCCATACAGGGCTAGAGACCCAGTACTTC
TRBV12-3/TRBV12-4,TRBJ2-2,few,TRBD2,CASTRTSGNTGELFF,TGTGCCAGCACCCGGACTAGCGGTAACACCGGGGAGCTGTTTTTT
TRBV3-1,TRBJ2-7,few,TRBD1,CASSQGQQGEQYF,TGTGCCAGCAGCCAGGGACAGCAAGGCGAGCAGTACTTC
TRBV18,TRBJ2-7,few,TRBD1,CASSNTQGAGEQYF,TGTGCCAGCTCAAATACTCAGGGGGCGGGCGAGCAGTACTTC
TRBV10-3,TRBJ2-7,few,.,CAMSTSSYEQYF,TGTGCCATGTCGACTAGTTCCTACGAGCAGTACTTC
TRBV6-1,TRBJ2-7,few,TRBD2,CASRPPLSGRWNEQYF,TGTGCCAGCAGACCTCCCCTTAGCGGGAGATGGAACGAGCAGTACTTC
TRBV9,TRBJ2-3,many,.,CASSVTSTDTQYF,TGTGCCAGCAGCGTGACTAGCACAGATACGCAGTATTTT
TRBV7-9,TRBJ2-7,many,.,CASELTYEQYF,TGTGCCAGCGAACTAACCTACGAGCAGTACTTC
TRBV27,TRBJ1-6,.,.,CASSPPRSYNSPLHF,TGTGCCAGCAGTCCTCCCAGGTCCTATAATTCACCCCTCCACTTT
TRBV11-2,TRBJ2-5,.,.,CASKRSLGETQYF,TGTGCCAGCAAAAGGTCACTGGGCGAGACCCAGTACTTC
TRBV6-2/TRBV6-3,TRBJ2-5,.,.,CASQIADESKETQYF,TGTGCCAGTCAGATCGCGGACGAGTCAAAAGAGACCCAGTACTTC
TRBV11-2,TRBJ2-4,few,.,CASSLVDRTKNIQYF,TGTGCCAGCAGCTTAGTCGACAGGACGAAAAACATTCAGTACTTC
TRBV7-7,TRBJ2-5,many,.,CASSFGPQETQYF,TGTGCTAGCAGCTTCGGACCCCAAGAGACCCAGTACTTC
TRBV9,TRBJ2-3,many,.,CASSVANGGTDTQYF,TGTGCCAGCAGCGTAGCAAACGGCGGCACAGATACGCAGTATTTT
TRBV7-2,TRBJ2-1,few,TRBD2,CASSLGLAGRGGFF,TGTGCCAGCAGCTTAGGGCTAGCGGGGAGGGGGGGGTTCTTC
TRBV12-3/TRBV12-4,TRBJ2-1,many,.,CASTLTTNNEQFF,TGTGCCAGCACCCTCACTACTAACAATGAGCAGTTCTTC
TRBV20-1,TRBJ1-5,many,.,CSARGHWNQPQHF,TGCAGTGCTAGGGGACACTGGAACCAGCCCCAGCATTTT
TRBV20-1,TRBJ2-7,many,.,CSAKGPSYEQYF,TGCAGTGCTAAGGGGCCCTCCTACGAGCAGTACTTC
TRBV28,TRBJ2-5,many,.,CASTLSHQETQYF,TGTGCCAGCACCTTATCTCACCAAGAGACCCAGTACTTC
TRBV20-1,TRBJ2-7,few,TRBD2,CSALDGGTYEQYF,TGCAGTGCTTTAGACGGGGGGACCTACGAGCAGTACTTC
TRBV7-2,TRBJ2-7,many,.,CASSAGRGAYYEQYF,TGTGCCAGCAGCGCAGGCAGGGGTGCATACTACGAGCAGTACTTC
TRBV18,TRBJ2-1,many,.,CASSPPAGNGFNEQFF,TGTGCCAGCTCACCACCGGCGGGGAACGGATTCAATGAGCAGTTCTTC
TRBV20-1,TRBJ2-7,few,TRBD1,CSASDGTGNYEQYF,TGCAGTGCTAGCGACGGGACAGGTAACTACGAGCAGTACTTC
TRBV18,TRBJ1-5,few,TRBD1,CASSLTGGISRKPQHF,TGTGCCAGCTCACTAACAGGGGGCATCTCCAGAAAGCCCCAGCATTTT
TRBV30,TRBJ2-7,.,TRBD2,CAWSKGLAGGYEQYF,TGTGCCTGGAGTAAGGGACTAGCGGGAGGCTACGAGCAGTACTTC
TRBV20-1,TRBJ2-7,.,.,CSQTRLQTPGQYF,TGCAGCCAAACCCGGTTGCAGACACCCGGGCAGTACTTC
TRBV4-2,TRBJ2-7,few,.,CASSQNEATAIPEQYF,TGTGCCAGCAGCCAGAACGAAGCTACGGCTATTCCCGAGCAGTACTTC
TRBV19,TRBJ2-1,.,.,CASSRGEGNEQFF,TGTGCCAGTAGTAGGGGTGAAGGTAATGAGCAGTTCTTC
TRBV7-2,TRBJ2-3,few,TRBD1,CASSLVRGLSTDTQYF,TGTGCCAGCAGCTTAGTCAGGGGGCTGAGCACAGATACGCAGTATTTT
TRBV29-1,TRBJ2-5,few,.,CSVDWPQETQYF,TGCAGCGTTGATTGGCCACAAGAGACCCAGTACTTC
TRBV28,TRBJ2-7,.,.,CASSPRAPEQYF,TGTGCCAGCAGCCCTCGGGCCCCCGAGCAGTACTTC
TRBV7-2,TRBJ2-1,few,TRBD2,CASSSEREWYNEQFF,TGTGCCAGCAGCTCAGAGCGGGAGTGGTACAATGAGCAGTTCTTC
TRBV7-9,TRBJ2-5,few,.,CASSPIMRETQYF,TGTGCCAGCAGCCCCATAATGCGGGAGACCCAGTACTTC
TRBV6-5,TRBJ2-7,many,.,CASGRQAVEQYF,TGTGCCAGCGGAAGACAGGCCGTTGAGCAGTACTTC
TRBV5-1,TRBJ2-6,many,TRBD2,CASSLALAGLTGANVLTF,TGCGCCAGCAGCTTGGCCTTAGCGGGTCTTACTGGGGCCAACGTCCTGACTTTC
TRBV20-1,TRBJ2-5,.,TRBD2,CSARTSLETQYF,TGCAGTGCTCGGACTAGCTTGGAGACCCAGTACTTC
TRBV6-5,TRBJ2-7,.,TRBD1,CASSYSNRGFPTEQYF,TGTGCCAGCAGTTACTCGAACAGGGGCTTTCCCACCGAGCAGTACTTC
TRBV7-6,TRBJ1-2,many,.,CASSLEAGSYGYTF,TGTGCCAGCAGCTTAGAGGCAGGATCCTATGGCTACACCTTC
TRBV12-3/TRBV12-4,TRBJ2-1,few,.,CASSRGNLEGQFF,TGTGCCAGCAGTCGCGGGAACCTTGAGGGGCAGTTCTTC
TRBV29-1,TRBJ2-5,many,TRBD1,CSVDGGQGQETQYF,TGCAGCGTTGACGGGGGACAGGGACAAGAGACCCAGTACTTC
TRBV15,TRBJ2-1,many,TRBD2,CATSRDRGSSYNEQFF,TGTGCCACCAGCAGAGACCGCGGGAGCTCCTACAATGAGCAGTTCTTC
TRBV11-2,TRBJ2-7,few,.,CASSFGVTAPEQYF,TGTGCCAGCAGCTTCGGAGTGACGGCCCCCGAGCAGTACTTC
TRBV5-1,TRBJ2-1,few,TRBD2,CASSPGLASYNEQFF,TGCGCCAGCAGCCCAGGACTAGCCTCCTACAATGAGCAGTTCTTC
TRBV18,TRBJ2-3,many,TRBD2,CASSAGLNTDTQYF,TGTGCCAGCTCTGCGGGACTAAACACAGATACGCAGTATTTT
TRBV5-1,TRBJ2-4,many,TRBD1,CASAVARTGENIQYF,TGCGCCAGCGCCGTTGCCCGTACAGGGGAAAACATTCAGTACTTC
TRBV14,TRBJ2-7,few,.,CASSLLQQGSMSSYEQYF,TGTGCCAGCAGCCTCCTTCAGCAGGGGAGTATGAGCTCCTACGAGCAGTACTTC
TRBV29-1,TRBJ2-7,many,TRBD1,CSVVLVGTGGMYEQYF,TGCAGCGTTGTCCTAGTGGGGACAGGGGGCATGTACGAGCAGTACTTC
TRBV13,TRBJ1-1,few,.,CASRGNGENTEAFF,TGTGCCAGCAGGGGGAACGGGGAGAACACTGAAGCTTTCTTT